This T cell receptor beta chain was identified during a study of T cell responses to AZD1222 COVID-19 vaccine. Notes on the study in general: After the peak T cell response, and only then, were repertoires sampled.

As regards this clone: What it recognizes is unknown.

Germline CDR1 and CDR2: LGHDT and YNNKEL (reference sequence). CDR3 size: 12 residues. V lost 3 bases to trimming and J lost 8 bases, with 7 bases between them. The data were produced by immunoSEQ multiplex PCR, yet TCRdb's version contains in-frame clones alone and is incomplete. The sample lists 150,000 to 200,000 clones; 87% were seen once. Sample: peripheral blood, taken on day 0 of MenACWY control vaccination. This chain links TRBV3-1 (or the pseudogene TRBV3-2) with TRBJ2-2, with D unclear. The TCR was taken from an adult in good health. This CDR3 is CASSQRRGELFF. The CDR3 DNA reads TGTGCCAGCAGCCAGAGAAGAGGGGAGCTGTTTTTT.